These 24 T cell receptor beta chains were all obtained from the same sample, sequenced in a study of OX40 agonist ivuxolimab in advanced cancers. The library was obtained by the immunoSEQ multiplex PCR assay. The source is immuneACCESS, and TCRdb retained only in-frame sequences with V and J called. Part of the clones is not carried over; for the studies checked, unresolved V genes explain less than half of this, and the remainder is unexplained. The sample table shows roughly 100,000 clones, and under 85% are seen once. 4.5% to 6% of the sample lies in the top ten. The specimen comprised CD4+ or CD8+ T cells sorted from blood, sampled in a trial of the OX40 agonist ivuxolimab. Receptors were obtained from an adult with an advanced solid tumor such as melanoma, head and neck, liver or kidney cancer.

As to this clone: At one boundary the junction diverges from the germline segment, which might be a read error. J is TRBJ2-3 and V is TRBV12-5, with D unresolved. The CDR3 is 12 residues long. Germline CDR1 and CDR2: LGHNT and FRNRAP. In DNA form, the CDR3 reads TGTGCTAGTGGCTTGGGGTTAGATACGCAGTATTTT. It is translated as CASGLGLDTQYF.

The J gene is TRBJ1-5, the V gene TRBV7-9; D possibly corresponds to TRBD1 (6 bases). The CDR3 is 14 amino acids. V lost 5 bases and J lost 5, with 13 bases in between. CDR1 SEHNR and CDR2 FQNEAQ come from the germline V gene (reference sequence). Here the CDR3 DNA reads TGTGCCAGCAGCCCAGACAGGCCCGATCAGCCCCAGCATTTT. Protein product: CASSPDRPDQPQHF. The full variable domain, with the rest looked up from reference TRBV7-9 and TRBJ1-5, is DTGVSQNPRHKITKRGQNVTFRCDPISEHNRLYWYRQTLGQGPEFLTYFQNEAQLEKSRLLSDRFSAERPKGSFSTLEIQRTEQGDSAMYLCASSPDRPDQPQHFGDGTRLSIL.

This clone was picked up a small number of times. The DNA of the CDR3 is TGTGCCAGCAGCGTAGCCGTCAGCGGGGGGGCTAGAGAGCAGTTCTTC. Amino acid sequence: CASSVAVSGGAREQFF. The V call is TRBV9, the J call TRBJ2-1; 10 bases fit TRBD2. The germline CDR1 and CDR2 sequences are SGDLS and YYNGEE. This CDR3 comprises 16 residues. V was clipped by 0 bases and J by 10 bases; unmatched bases: 10. The whole variable domain, remainder taken from reference TRBV9 and TRBJ2-1, is DSGVTQTPKHLITATGQRVTLRCSPRSGDLSVYWYQQSLDQGLQFLIQYYNGEERAKGNILERFSAQQFPDLHSELNLSSLELGDSALYFCASSVAVSGGAREQFFGPGTRLTVL.

The CDR3 reads CASSHRIGETPQGEKLFF. CDR3 sequence (DNA): TGTGCCAGCAGCCATCGAATCGGTGAGACTCCTCAGGGCGAAAAACTGTTTTTT. The chain recombines TRBV16 with TRBJ1-4, with a weak D call TRBD1 (5 bases). The germline V and J ends were trimmed by 3 bases and 8 bases, with 25 bases remaining between them. There are 18 residues in the CDR3. Germline V gives CDR1 KGHSY, CDR2 FQNENV.

The gene calls are TRBV6-6 and TRBJ1-5; D is perhaps TRBD1 (6 bases). The germline CDR1 and CDR2 sequences are MNHNY and SVGAGI (reference sequence). The CDR3 has 14 residues. V lost 4 bases and J 5 bases, leaving 12 bases between the germline ends. The chain's CDR3 is CASSSGADYQPQHF. The CDR3 DNA reads as TGTGCCAGCAGTTCGGGGGCGGATTATCAGCCCCAGCATTTT.

The rearrangement joins TRBV7-2 to TRBJ2-2; a possible D gene is TRBD2 (6 bases). The CDR3 is 15 residues long. Germline V CDR1 and CDR2: SGHTA, FQGNSA. V was cut by 6 bases and J by 4 bases, with 15 bases left in between. The CDR3, as DNA: TGTGCCAGCAGGTTGGGACTGTTGGGCACCGGGGAGCTGTTTTTT. Protein: CASRLGLLGTGELFF.

The gene calls are TRBV2 and TRBJ2-6; D is uncertain. V lost 4 bases to trimming and J lost 3 bases, with 13 bases between them. The CDR3 is made up of 16 amino acids. From germline, CDR1 is SNHLY and CDR2 FYNNEI. The CDR3 DNA reads TGTGCCAGCAGTGTATCTTTGGCGCTTGGGGCCAACGTCCTGACTTTC. It translates to CASSVSLALGANVLTF.

This clone was seen more than once but under ten times. The V call is TRBV7-3, the J call TRBJ2-1, with a weak D call TRBD2 (6 bases). Trimming took 8 bases from V and 9 from J, leaving 20 bases between them. From germline, CDR1 is SGHTA and CDR2 FQGTGA. The CDR3 runs to 14 residues. CDR3 amino acids: CASGNGGANGEQFF. The CDR3 nucleotides are TGTGCCAGCGGTAACGGAGGGGCAAACGGTGAGCAGTTCTTC. Drawing the rest from reference TRBV7-3 and TRBJ2-1, the complete variable domain is GAGVSQTPSNKVTEKGKYVELRCDPISGHTALYWYRQSLGQGPEFLIYFQGTGAADDSGLPNDRFFAVRPEGSVSTLKIQRTERGDSAVYLCASGNGGANGEQFFGPGTRLTVL.

The V gene is TRBV7-3, the J gene TRBJ1-1; maybe TRBD1 (6 bases). CDR3 length equals 14 residues. V dropped 5 bases and J dropped 5 bases, with 15 bases sitting between them. Germline CDR1 is SGHTA and CDR2 is FQGTGA. The CDR3 here is CASSRTGYETEAFF. The CDR3 bases are TGTGCCAGCAGCCGCACAGGGTATGAGACTGAAGCTTTCTTT.

The gene calls are TRBV7-2 and TRBJ1-1, with 7 bases lining up with TRBD1. Germline-derived CDR1 and CDR2 are SGHTA and FQGNSA. Trimming took 5 bases from V and 6 from J; bases not matched to a gene: 6. This CDR3 is built from 13 residues. The CDR3 sequence: CASSRGGLAEAFF. Written as DNA, the CDR3 is TGTGCCAGCAGCCGAGGGGGCCTCGCTGAAGCTTTCTTT.

V and J are TRBV9 and TRBJ1-4; the D gene is possibly TRBD1 (6 bases). The CDR3 is 15 amino acids. The germline V gene encodes CDR1 SGDLS and CDR2 YYNGEE. V lost 2 bases, J lost 8 bases, and 16 bases lay in between. The CDR3 DNA reads as TGTGCCAGCAGCGTGAGGGGGGAGGGAAGAGAAAAACTGTTTTTT. Protein product: CASSVRGEGREKLFF.

The chain is built from TRBV4-1 and TRBJ2-2, with D possibly being TRBD1 or TRBD2 (5 bases each). The ends were cut back, 6 bases at V and 6 bases at J, with 11 bases in the middle. This CDR3 comprises 13 residues. Germline values: CDR1 MGHRA, CDR2 YSYEKL. CDR3 sequence reads: CASRLGTSGELFF. The CDR3 region has the DNA TGCGCCAGCAGACTCGGGACCTCCGGGGAGCTGTTTTTT.

As concerns this clone: At one end, the junction sequence differs from germline, possibly due to a read error. The J gene is TRBJ1-2, the V gene TRBV18; maybe TRBD1 (6 bases). Germline V CDR1 and CDR2: KGHSH, LQKENI. The CDR3 spans 16 residues. The CDR3 spells CASSPQEGGPNYGYTF. In DNA, the CDR3 is TGTGCCAGCTCCCCACAAGAAGGGGGACCTAACTATGGCTACACCTTC.

This clone was counted once. V and J are TRBV6-5 and TRBJ1-1; D is unclear. The length of the CDR3 is 14 residues. Deletions cut 0 bases from V and 2 bases from J, with 7 bases between. Germline V lookup: CDR1 MNHEY, CDR2 SVGAGI. The DNA for the CDR3 is TGTGCCAGCAGTTACTCAGCAGCAAACACTGAAGCTTTCTTT. Encoded protein: CASSYSAANTEAFF.

This chain connects TRBV14 to TRBJ2-7; 9 nucleotides agree with TRBD2. From germline, CDR1 is SGHDN and CDR2 FVKESK. V was clipped by 0 bases and J by 4 bases; unmatched bases: 4. The CDR3 is made up of 15 amino acids. Here the CDR3 DNA reads TGTGCCAGCAGCCAAGAAACTAGCGGGCAGTACGAGCAGTACTTC. It specifies CASSQETSGQYEQYF.

This clone was seen once. The rearrangement links TRBV6-5 to TRBJ2-1; either TRBD1 or TRBD2 may supply D (5 bases each). The germline V gene encodes CDR1 MNHEY and CDR2 SVGAGI. CDR3 length: 15 residues. Trimming took 5 bases from V and 6 from J, leaving 17 bases between them. The CDR3 DNA sequence: TGTGCCAGCAGTACCCCCGGGACGAAGTCCAATGAGCAGTTCTTC. The encoded protein is CASSTPGTKSNEQFF.

This chain joins TRBV5-1 and TRBJ2-3; TRBD1 might be the D (6 bases). The CDR3 has 14 amino acids. The germline V gene encodes CDR1 SGHRS and CDR2 YFSETQ. V gave up 5 bases and J gave up 1 base, with 11 bases separating them. The CDR3 DNA follows: TGCGCCAGCAGGTCCCGACAGGGCACAGATACGCAGTATTTT. Protein product: CASRSRQGTDTQYF.

The chain links TRBV18 to TRBJ2-1; D uncertain. CDR3 length: 13 amino acids. Germline assignment: CDR1 KGHSH and CDR2 LQKENI. Deletions cut 5 bases from V and 5 bases from J, with 10 bases between. Written as DNA, the CDR3 is TGTGCCAGCTCAACAGACCCAGACAATGAGCAGTTCTTC. Encoded protein: CASSTDPDNEQFF.

This chain links TRBV9 with TRBJ2-5; 7 nucleotides agree with TRBD2. Germline CDR1 SGDLS, CDR2 YYNGEE. V was clipped by 0 bases and J by 4 bases; unmatched bases: 6. This CDR3 region has 15 residues. The CDR3 coding sequence is TGTGCCAGCAGCGTAGGGGCCAGGGAGGGAGAGACCCAGTACTTC. It is translated as CASSVGAREGETQYF.

The chain uses TRBV6-5 and TRBJ2-3, with 7 bases fitting TRBD1. The CDR3 is made up of 15 amino acids. Trimming cost V 6 bases and J 4 bases; bases outside gene matches: 10. In germline, CDR1 is MNHEY, CDR2 SVGAGI. This chain's CDR3 is CASRADRVRSDTQYF. The CDR3 DNA reads as TGTGCCAGCAGGGCCGACAGGGTTAGATCAGATACGCAGTATTTT.

In nucleotides, the CDR3 is TGTGCCAGCAGCTTATCGGGACAGGACCACTACGAGCAGTACTTC. As protein: CASSLSGQDHYEQYF. The chain carries TRBV7-9 and TRBJ2-7; TRBD1 matches at 8 bases. The V and J ends lost 2 bases and 3 bases, in that order; junction bases with no gene match: 6. CDR1 SEHNR and CDR2 FQNEAQ come from the germline V gene (reference sequence). CDR3 size: 15 residues.

This chain connects TRBV5-1 to TRBJ2-7; D may be TRBD1 or TRBD2 (5 bases each). The CDR3 runs 15 residues. Per the germline V gene, CDR1 is SGHRS and CDR2 is YFSETQ. Trimming pared 6 bases from V and 8 bases from J, leaving 24 bases between. In DNA form, the CDR3 reads TGCGCCAGCACCTCCTCCGGGACCACGGGATGGAAGCAGTACTTC. It codes for CASTSSGTTGWKQYF.

The chain is built from TRBV5-1 and TRBJ2-7; D is perhaps TRBD2 (5 bases). Trimming shortened V by 2 bases and J by 6 bases, and 15 bases separated the two germline ends. Germline V gene sequence: CDR1 SGHRS, CDR2 YFSETQ. This CDR3 is 14 amino acids long. Written as DNA, the CDR3 is TGCGCCAGCAGCTTCGGGCTCCTTGGAGGCGAGCAGTACTTC. This translates into CASSFGLLGGEQYF.

In this sample, this clone turned up once. J is TRBJ2-5 and V is TRBV12-5; 8 bases map to TRBD2. The CDR3 spans 18 residues. Germline V gene data show CDR1 as LGHNT and CDR2 as FRNRAP. Unmatched junction bases numbered 10, after V lost 0 bases and J lost 1 base. CDR3 nucleotides: TGTGCTAGTGGTTTGGTCCCCGACGGGACTAGGATCCAAGAGACCCAGTACTTC. Translated: CASGLVPDGTRIQETQYF.